A single T cell receptor beta chain is shown here with its context. Its antigen remains unidentified. A multiplex PCR was run with 60 Vbeta primers and 13 Jbeta primers. The assay was immunoSEQ multiplex PCR, and TCRdb's table has in-frame clones only and misses some. The data contain 150,000 to 200,000 clones, approximately 80% of them singletons. These data belong to a study of cytomegalovirus exposure and HLA in healthy donors. Whole-study findings and limits: Follow-up analysis found HLA locus-dependent TCR association rates, highest for DRB1 and lowest for HLA-C.

Trimming took 1 base from V and 4 from J; bases not matched to a gene: 7. Germline loops: CDR1 MGHRA, CDR2 YSYEKL. The CDR3 is made up of 16 amino acids. The gene calls are TRBV4-1 and TRBJ1-3; 7 positions match TRBD1. The TCR sequence derives from a woman between 18 and 29 years old in good health and CMV-seropositive. The specimen was PBMCs. CDR3 amino acids: CASSQASTGLGNTIYF. CDR3 nucleotides: TGCGCCAGCAGCCAAGCCTCGACAGGGTTAGGAAACACCATATATTTT.